The clone carrying this T cell receptor beta chain was counted between two and nine times. The antigen is undetermined. The data were taken from a study of T cell repertoires in cytomegalovirus infection. Across the study: Public TCR beta signatures indicated both CMV infection and matching HLA type. Notes on the study in general: People with CMV and the relevant HLA were identified by cumulative public TCR beta family frequency. Dominating the ex vivo response were TCR beta clonotypes that were CMV-specific and HLA-C-restricted.

CDR1 is SGHKS, CDR2 YYEKEE, per germline (reference sequence). The CDR3 runs to 19 residues. V was clipped by 0 bases and J by 5 bases; unmatched bases: 16. TCRdb recomputed calls from the reads with MiXCR, one row per CDR3 protein. The sample has 680,000 or so distinct CDR3 sequences, less than 40% seen once; the top ten hold roughly 2.9%. The sequenced sample was PBMCs. This clonotype was sampled from a human donor in good health (CMV status not recorded). Some clones in this sample may be carry-over from other donors' samples. The V call is TRBV5-5, the J call TRBJ1-1; 10 bases are shared with TRBD1. CDR3 loop: CASSLVGQGVFKKRTEAFF. As DNA, the CDR3 is TGTGCCAGCAGCTTGGTAGGACAGGGGGTATTTAAAAAGAGAACTGAAGCTTTCTTT.